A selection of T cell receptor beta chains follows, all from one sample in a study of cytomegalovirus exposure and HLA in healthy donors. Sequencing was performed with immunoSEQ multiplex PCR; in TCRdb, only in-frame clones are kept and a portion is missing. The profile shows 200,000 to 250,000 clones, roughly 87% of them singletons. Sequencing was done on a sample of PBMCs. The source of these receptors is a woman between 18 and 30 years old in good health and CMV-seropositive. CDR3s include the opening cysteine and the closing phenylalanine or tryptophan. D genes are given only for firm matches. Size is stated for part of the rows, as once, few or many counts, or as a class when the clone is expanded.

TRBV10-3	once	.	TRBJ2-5	CASGTDQETQYF	TGTGCCAGCGGGACGGACCAAGAGACCCAGTACTTC
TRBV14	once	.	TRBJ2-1	CASSPLSDEQFF	TGTGCCAGCAGCCCCCTAAGTGATGAGCAGTTCTTC
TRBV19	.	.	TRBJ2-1	CASSMWAVKSNSYNEQFF	TGTGCCAGTAGTATGTGGGCAGTCAAGTCGAACTCCTACAATGAGCAGTTCTTC
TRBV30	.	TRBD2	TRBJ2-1	CAWRRAASGRNNEQFF	TGTGCCTGGAGACGGGCGGCTAGCGGGAGGAACAATGAGCAGTTCTTC
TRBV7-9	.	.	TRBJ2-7	CASSLYRAGYEQYF	TGTGCCAGCAGTTTATACAGGGCTGGCTACGAGCAGTACTTC
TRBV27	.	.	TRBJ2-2	CASSTSKAEVGTGELFF	TGTGCCAGCAGTACCTCTAAAGCGGAAGTAGGCACCGGGGAGCTGTTTTTT
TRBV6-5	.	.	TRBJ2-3	CASSYEGDTDTQYF	TGTGCCAGCAGTTATGAGGGGGACACAGATACGCAGTATTTT
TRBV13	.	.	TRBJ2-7	CASRLFQGEAYYEQYF	TGTGCCAGCAGACTATTTCAGGGGGAGGCCTACTACGAGCAGTACTTC
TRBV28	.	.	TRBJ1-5	CASSLRGVQPQHF	TGTGCCAGCAGTTTACGCGGCGTTCAGCCCCAGCATTTT
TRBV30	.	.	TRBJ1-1	CAWNRGLTEAFF	TGTGCCTGGAACAGAGGGCTCACTGAAGCTTTCTTT
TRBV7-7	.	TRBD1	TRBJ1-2	CASSPMGQEDYGYTF	TGTGCTAGCAGCCCAATGGGACAGGAGGACTATGGCTACACCTTC
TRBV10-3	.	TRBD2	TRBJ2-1	CAISERTSGRASNEQFF	TGTGCCATCAGTGAGAGGACTAGCGGGAGGGCCTCCAATGAGCAGTTCTTC
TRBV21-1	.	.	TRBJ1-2	CASSNGKANYGYTF	TGTGCCAGCAGCAACGGGAAGGCGAACTATGGCTACACCTTC
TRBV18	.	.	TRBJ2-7	CASSPSSGEQYF	TGTGCCAGCTCACCTTCTTCAGGCGAGCAGTACTTC
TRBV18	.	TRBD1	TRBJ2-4	CASSPGTEENIQYF	TGTGCCAGCTCACCGGGGACAGAAGAAAACATTCAGTACTTC
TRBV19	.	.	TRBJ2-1	CASSSWTEDNEQFF	TGTGCCAGTAGTTCGTGGACAGAGGACAATGAGCAGTTCTTC
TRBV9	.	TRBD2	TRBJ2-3	CASSVAAGGPHTDTQYF	TGTGCCAGCAGCGTAGCGGCGGGGGGCCCACACACAGATACGCAGTATTTT
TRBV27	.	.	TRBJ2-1	CASSLSGARSYNEQFF	TGTGCCAGCAGTTTATCGGGAGCGCGCTCCTACAATGAGCAGTTCTTC
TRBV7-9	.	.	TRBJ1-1	CASRPRAGRLNTEAFF	TGTGCCAGCAGACCGAGGGCGGGCAGACTGAACACTGAAGCTTTCTTT
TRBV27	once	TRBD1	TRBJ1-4	CASSSTGTGYTWLFF	TGTGCCAGCAGTTCAACCGGGACAGGGTATACGTGGCTGTTTTTT
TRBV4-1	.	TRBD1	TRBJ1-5	CASSHIDRGLNQPQHF	TGCGCCAGCAGCCATATAGACAGGGGCCTCAATCAGCCCCAGCATTTT
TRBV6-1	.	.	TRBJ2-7	CASTGGRSSYEQYF	TGTGCCAGCACCGGAGGTAGGAGCTCCTACGAGCAGTACTTC
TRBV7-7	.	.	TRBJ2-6	CASSAGLAGANVLTF	TGTGCCAGCAGCGCTGGGCTGGCCGGGGCCAACGTCCTGACTTTC
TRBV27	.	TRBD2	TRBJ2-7	CASSSRLAGDGYEQYF	TGTGCCAGCAGCTCCCGGCTAGCGGGAGATGGTTACGAGCAGTACTTC
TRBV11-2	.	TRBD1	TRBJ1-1	CASSSTGAVAEAFF	TGTGCCAGCAGCTCTACAGGGGCGGTCGCTGAAGCTTTCTTT
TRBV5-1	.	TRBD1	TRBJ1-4	CASSPTGGHLSKRELFF	TGCGCCAGCAGCCCAACAGGGGGGCACCTTAGCAAACGGGAACTGTTTTTT
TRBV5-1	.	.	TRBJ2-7	CASSFQGPYEQYF	TGCGCCAGCAGCTTCCAGGGGCCCTACGAGCAGTACTTC
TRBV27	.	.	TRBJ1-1	CASRLNSGSIAFF	TGTGCCAGCAGACTCAATTCTGGGAGTATCGCTTTCTTT
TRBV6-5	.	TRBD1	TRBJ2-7	CASSGDRPYEQYF	TGTGCCAGCAGTGGGGACAGGCCCTACGAGCAGTACTTC
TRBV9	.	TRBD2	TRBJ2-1	CASSVGLAGAQIRYNEQFF	TGTGCCAGCAGCGTCGGATTAGCGGGCGCCCAAATTCGGTACAATGAGCAGTTCTTC
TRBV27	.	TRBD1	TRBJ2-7	CASSSSGQGSYEQYF	TGTGCCAGCAGTTCGTCGGGACAGGGTTCCTACGAGCAGTACTTC
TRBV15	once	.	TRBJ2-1	CATSNSHAYRLPYNEQFF	TGTGCCACCAGCAACTCACACGCATACAGGTTACCCTACAATGAGCAGTTCTTC
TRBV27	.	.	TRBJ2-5	CASSSFLEETQYF	TGTGCCAGCAGTTCCTTCCTTGAAGAGACCCAGTACTTC
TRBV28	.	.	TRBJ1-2	CASSSHGEFYGYTF	TGTGCCAGCAGTTCCCACGGAGAGTTCTATGGCTACACCTTC
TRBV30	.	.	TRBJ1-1	CAWSPQTNTEAFF	TGTGCCTGGAGTCCACAGACGAACACTGAAGCTTTCTTT
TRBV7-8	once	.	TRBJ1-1	CASSLVLGTGSEAFF	TGTGCCAGCAGCTTAGTTCTGGGCACAGGGAGTGAAGCTTTCTTT
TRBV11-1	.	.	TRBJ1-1	CASSLAPGREAFF	TGTGCCAGCAGCTTAGCACCCGGGAGAGAAGCTTTCTTT
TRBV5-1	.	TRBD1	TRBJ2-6	CASFKDRVLYGANVLTF	TGCGCCAGTTTTAAGGACAGGGTCCTCTATGGGGCCAACGTCCTGACTTTC
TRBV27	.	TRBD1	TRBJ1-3	CASSPTGSSGNTIYF	TGTGCCAGCAGCCCGACAGGGTCCTCTGGAAACACCATATATTTT
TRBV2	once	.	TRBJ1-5	CASSEARQDNQPQHF	TGTGCCAGCAGTGAAGCGCGCCAGGACAATCAGCCCCAGCATTTT
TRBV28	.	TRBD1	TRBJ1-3	CASSSTGDGNTIYF	TGTGCCAGCAGTTCGACAGGGGACGGAAACACCATATATTTT
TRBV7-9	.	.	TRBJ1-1	CASSFGIGRNTEAFF	TGTGCCAGCAGCTTCGGCATAGGGAGGAACACTGAAGCTTTCTTT
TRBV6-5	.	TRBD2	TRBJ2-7	CASSYLPGLADEQYF	TGTGCCAGCAGTTACTTGCCGGGACTAGCCGACGAGCAGTACTTC
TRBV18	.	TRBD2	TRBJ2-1	CASSLRDYSGEQFF	TGTGCCAGCTCTCTTAGGGACTATTCGGGTGAGCAGTTCTTC
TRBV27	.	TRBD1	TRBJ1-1	CASSPRTGGVGVNTEAFF	TGTGCCAGCAGTCCGCGGACAGGGGGCGTAGGGGTGAATACTGAAGCTTTCTTT
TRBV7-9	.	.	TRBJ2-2	CASSRQGGELFF	TGTGCCAGCAGCAGGCAGGGCGGGGAGCTGTTTTTT
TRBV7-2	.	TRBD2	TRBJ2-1	CASTSLAGLFNEQFF	TGTGCCAGCACCTCACTAGCGGGCCTTTTCAATGAGCAGTTCTTC
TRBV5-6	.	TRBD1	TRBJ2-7	CASSSGTASSYEQYF	TGTGCCAGCAGCTCAGGGACAGCCAGCTCCTACGAGCAGTACTTC
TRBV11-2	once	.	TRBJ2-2	CASSSPGIRDGTGELFF	TGTGCCAGCAGCTCCCCAGGGATCAGGGATGGAACCGGGGAGCTGTTTTTT
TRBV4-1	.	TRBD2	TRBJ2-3	CASSPPWGGTQYF	TGCGCCAGCAGCCCCCCTTGGGGGGGTACGCAGTATTTT
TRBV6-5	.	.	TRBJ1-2	CASSPRTAYGYTF	TGTGCCAGCAGTCCCAGGACAGCTTATGGCTACACCTTC
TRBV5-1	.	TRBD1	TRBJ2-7	CASSLGTGHYEQYF	TGCGCCAGCAGCTTGGGGACAGGCCATTACGAGCAGTACTTC
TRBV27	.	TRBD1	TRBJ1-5	CASRRDSYNQPQHF	TGTGCCAGCAGGAGGGACAGCTACAATCAGCCCCAGCATTTT
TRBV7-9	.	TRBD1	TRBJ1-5	CASSSRDSNQHF	TGTGCCAGCAGCTCCCGGGACAGCAACCAGCATTTT
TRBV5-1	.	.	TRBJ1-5	CASSLGVGSNQPQHF	TGCGCCAGCAGCCTAGGGGTTGGTAGCAATCAGCCCCAGCATTTT